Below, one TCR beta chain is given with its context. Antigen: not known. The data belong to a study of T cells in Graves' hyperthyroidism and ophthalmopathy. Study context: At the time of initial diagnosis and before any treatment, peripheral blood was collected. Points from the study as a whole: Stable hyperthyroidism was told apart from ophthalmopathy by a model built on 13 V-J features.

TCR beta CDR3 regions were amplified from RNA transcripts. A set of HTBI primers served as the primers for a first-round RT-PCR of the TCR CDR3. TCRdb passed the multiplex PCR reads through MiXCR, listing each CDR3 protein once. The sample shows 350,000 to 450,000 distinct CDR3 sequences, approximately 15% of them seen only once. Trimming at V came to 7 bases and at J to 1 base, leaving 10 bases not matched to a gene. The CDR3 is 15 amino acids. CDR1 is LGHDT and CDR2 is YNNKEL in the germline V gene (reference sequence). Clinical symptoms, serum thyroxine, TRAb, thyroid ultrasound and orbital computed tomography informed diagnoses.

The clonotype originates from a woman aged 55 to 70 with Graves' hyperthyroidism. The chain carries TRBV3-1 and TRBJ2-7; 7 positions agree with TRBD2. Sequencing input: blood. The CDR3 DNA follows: TGTGCCAGCAATTCCAACGGGGGGACGTCCTACGAGCAGTACTTC. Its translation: CASNSNGGTSYEQYF.